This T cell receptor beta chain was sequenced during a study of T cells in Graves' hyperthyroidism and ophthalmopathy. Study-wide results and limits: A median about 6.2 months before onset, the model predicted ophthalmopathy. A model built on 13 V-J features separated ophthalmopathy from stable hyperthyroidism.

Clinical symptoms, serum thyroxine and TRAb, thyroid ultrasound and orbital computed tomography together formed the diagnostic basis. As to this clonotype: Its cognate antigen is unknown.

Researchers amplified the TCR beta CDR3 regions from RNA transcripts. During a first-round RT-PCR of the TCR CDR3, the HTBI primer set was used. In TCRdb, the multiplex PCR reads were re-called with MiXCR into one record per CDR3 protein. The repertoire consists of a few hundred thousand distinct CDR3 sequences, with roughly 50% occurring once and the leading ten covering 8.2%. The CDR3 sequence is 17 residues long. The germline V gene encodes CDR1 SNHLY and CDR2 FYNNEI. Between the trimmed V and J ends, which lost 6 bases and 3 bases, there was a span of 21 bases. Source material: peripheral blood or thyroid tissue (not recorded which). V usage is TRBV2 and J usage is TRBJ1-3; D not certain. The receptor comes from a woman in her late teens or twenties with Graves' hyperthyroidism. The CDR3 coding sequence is TGTGCCAGCAGCTTGGGCCCCCCCGGGCAGGATGGAAACACCATATATTTT. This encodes CASSLGPPGQDGNTIYF.